This T cell receptor (beta chain) was documented in a study of blood T cell repertoires in COVID-19. Study summary: Acute and convalescent COVID-19 specimens originated in the United States, Italy and Spain. Nucleic acid was either cDNA or gDNA, and it came from T cells, B-cell-depleted T cells, or PBMCs.

Looked up from germline, CDR1 is SGHTA and CDR2 is FQGTGA. V was trimmed by 6 bases and J by 4 bases, leaving 12 bases between them. This CDR3 has 13 residues. Original handling: Reference gene primer amplification yielded estimated nucleated cell counts. Generated by immunoSEQ multiplex PCR, the TCRdb table keeps only in-frame clones and is missing some. The DNA was the basis for D and trimming; V, J and clone size are from that table. Among around 150,000 clones listed, about 82% were seen once. The clonotype comes from a woman older than 75 with active or convalescent COVID-19. The chain links TRBV7-3 to TRBJ1-2; D possibly corresponds to TRBD1 (6 bases). Sequenced: peripheral blood. CDR3 sequence (DNA): TGTGCCAGCAGTTTGGGAGGGGGCTATGGCTACACCTTC. Translated: CASSLGGGYGYTF.